This TCR beta chain emerged from a study of multiple sclerosis patients with progressive multifocal leukoencephalopathy. Described time point: time of PML onset. This CDR3 contains 13 residues. Germline CDR1 reads GTSNPN; CDR2 reads SVGIG (reference sequence). The J segment lost 4 bases and the V segment lost 3 bases, leaving 6 bases of the junction unmatched. Using immunoSEQ multiplex PCR, the repertoire was profiled, and TCRdb retains in-frame clones only, with some absent. The sample holds 31,000 or so clones, roughly 87% seen once. The J gene is TRBJ2-7, the V gene TRBV30, with 7 nucleotides matching TRBD1. This specimen was PBMCs, taken from a patient treated with natalizumab. This clonotype was obtained from a woman in her forties with progressive multifocal leukoencephalopathy. The CDR3 sequence: CAWRLTGTYEQYF. CDR3 in DNA: TGTGCCTGGAGACTGACAGGGACGTACGAGCAGTACTTC.